Included here is one T cell receptor beta chain sequence, with context. The protocol was immunoSEQ multiplex PCR, while the TCRdb copy is restricted to in-frame clones and leaves out a portion. The sample has approximately 63,000 clones, 91% seen once; the top ten hold roughly 1.3%. These data come from a study of T cell changes during pregnancy in multiple sclerosis. Germline CDR1 and CDR2: MNHEY and SVGAGI. The CDR3 extends over 14 amino acids. V gave up 10 bases and J gave up 0 bases, with 15 bases separating them. Here the sequenced sample was peripheral blood, taken after pregnancy. The TCR was taken from a female donor in good health, enrolled as a control in a pregnancy study. The J gene is TRBJ1-1, the V gene TRBV6-5, with D tentatively TRBD1 (5 bases). The CDR3 DNA is TGTGCCACCTATCCGACGGGGGTGAACACTGAAGCTTTCTTT. It encodes CATYPTGVNTEAFF.